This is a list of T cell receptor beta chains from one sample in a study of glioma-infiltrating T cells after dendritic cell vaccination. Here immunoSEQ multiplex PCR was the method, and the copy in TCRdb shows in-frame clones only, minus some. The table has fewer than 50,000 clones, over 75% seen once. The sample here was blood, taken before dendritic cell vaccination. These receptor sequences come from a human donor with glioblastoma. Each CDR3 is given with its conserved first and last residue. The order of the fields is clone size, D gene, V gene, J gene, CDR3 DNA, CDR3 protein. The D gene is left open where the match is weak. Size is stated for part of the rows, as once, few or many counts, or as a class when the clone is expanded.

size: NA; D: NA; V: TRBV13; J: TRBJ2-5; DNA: TGTGCCAGCAGCTTAGGGGGCCGCGGGGAGGAGACCCAGTACTTC; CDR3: CASSLGGRGEETQYF
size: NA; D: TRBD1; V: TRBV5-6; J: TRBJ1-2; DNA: TGTGCCAGCAGCTCTCGGGACAGGGGGCGCGCGAACTATGGCTACACCTTC; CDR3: CASSSRDRGRANYGYTF
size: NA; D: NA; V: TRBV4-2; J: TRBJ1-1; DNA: TGTGCCAGCAGCCAGACGCGGGGCGCGGTAATGAACACTGAAGCTTTCTTT; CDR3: CASSQTRGAVMNTEAFF
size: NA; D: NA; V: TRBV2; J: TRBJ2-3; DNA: TGTGCCAGCAGTGCAGACGGCGGAGGCACAGATACGCAGTATTTT; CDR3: CASSADGGGTDTQYF
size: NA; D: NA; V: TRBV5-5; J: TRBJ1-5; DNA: TGTGCCAGCAGCTTGGGGCAGGACAATCAGCCCCAGCATTTT; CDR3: CASSLGQDNQPQHF
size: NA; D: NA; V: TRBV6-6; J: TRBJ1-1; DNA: TGTGCCAGCAGTTTTGGGGGCGTACGGCACACTGAAGCTTTCTTT; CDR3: CASSFGGVRHTEAFF
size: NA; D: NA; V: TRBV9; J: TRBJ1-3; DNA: TGTGCCAGCAGCGTAGATGGAGGTACTGGAAACACCATATATTTT; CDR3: CASSVDGGTGNTIYF
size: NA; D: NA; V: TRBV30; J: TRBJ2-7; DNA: TGTGCCTGGAACCTTCCCGATACTTCCTACGAGCAGTACTTC; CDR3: CAWNLPDTSYEQYF
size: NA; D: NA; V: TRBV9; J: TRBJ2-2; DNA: TGTGCCAGCAGCGTAGCCCTTCCCGGGGAGCTGTTTTTT; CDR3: CASSVALPGELFF
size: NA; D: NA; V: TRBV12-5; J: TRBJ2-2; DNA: TGTGCTAGTGGTTTGAGGGCAGGGGAGACCGGGGAGCTGTTTTTT; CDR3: CASGLRAGETGELFF
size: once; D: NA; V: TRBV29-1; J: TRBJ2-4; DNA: TGCAGCGCGACTCGGGGAAACATTCAGTACTTC; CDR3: CSATRGNIQYF
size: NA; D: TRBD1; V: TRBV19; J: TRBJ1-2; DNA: TGTGCCAGTCTCACCACTGGGACAGGGAACTATGGCTACACCTTC; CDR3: CASLTTGTGNYGYTF
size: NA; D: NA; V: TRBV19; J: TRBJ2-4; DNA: TGTGCCAGTAGTATCCCGGAGAGACTAGCCAAAAACATTCAGTACTTC; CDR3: CASSIPERLAKNIQYF
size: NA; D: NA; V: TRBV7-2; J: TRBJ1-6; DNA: TGTGCCAGCAGCCGGGACATGTCGAATTCACCCCTCCACTTT; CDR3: CASSRDMSNSPLHF
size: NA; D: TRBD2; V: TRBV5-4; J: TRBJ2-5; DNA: TGTGCCAGCAGCCGAGGGACTATCCAAGAGACCCAGTACTTC; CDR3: CASSRGTIQETQYF
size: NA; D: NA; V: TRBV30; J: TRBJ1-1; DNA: TGTGCCTGGAAAGGGGCCACTGAAGCTTTCTTT; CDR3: CAWKGATEAFF
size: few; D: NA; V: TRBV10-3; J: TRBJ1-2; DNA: NA; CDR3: CAISEVGKGADTF
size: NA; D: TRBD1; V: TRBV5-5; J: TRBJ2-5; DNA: TGTGCCAGCAGCTTGCAACAGGGGCAGGGGGCCGGGACCCAGTACTTC; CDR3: CASSLQQGQGAGTQYF
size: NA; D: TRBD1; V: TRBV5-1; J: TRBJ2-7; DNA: TGCGCCAGCAGCTTGTCCCTGGGACAGGGGACCTACGAGCAGTACTTC; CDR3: CASSLSLGQGTYEQYF
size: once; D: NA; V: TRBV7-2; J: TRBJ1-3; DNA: TGTGCCAGCAGGCGGGGCGGTTCCTCTGGAAACACCATATATTTT; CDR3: CASRRGGSSGNTIYF
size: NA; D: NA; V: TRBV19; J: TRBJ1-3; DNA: TGTGCCAGCCGGGACAAGGGGATGGGAGCTGGAAACACCATATATTTT; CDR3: CASRDKGMGAGNTIYF
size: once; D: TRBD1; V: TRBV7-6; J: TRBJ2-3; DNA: TGTGCCAGCAGCTTGGGGACAGGGAGGACAGATACGCAGTATTTT; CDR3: CASSLGTGRTDTQYF
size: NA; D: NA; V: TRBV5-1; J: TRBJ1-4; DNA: TGCGCCAGCAGCGATAGGGAGAATGAAAAACTGTTTTTT; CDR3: CASSDRENEKLFF
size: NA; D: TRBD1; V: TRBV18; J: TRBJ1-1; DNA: TGTGCCAGCGTTCTGACAGGGATGAACACTGAAGCTTTCTTT; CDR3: CASVLTGMNTEAFF
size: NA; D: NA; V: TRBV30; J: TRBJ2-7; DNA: TGTGCCTGGAGTGTTAATTTGGACATAGTTCAGTACTTC; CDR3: CAWSVNLDIVQYF
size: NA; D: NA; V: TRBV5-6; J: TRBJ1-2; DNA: TGTGCCAGCAGCGAACAGGGCCGTGGCTACACCTTC; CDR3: CASSEQGRGYTF
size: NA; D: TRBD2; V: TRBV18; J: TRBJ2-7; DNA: TGTGCCAGCTCACTATCGCGCGGGGGACCTTACGAGCAGTACTTC; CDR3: CASSLSRGGPYEQYF
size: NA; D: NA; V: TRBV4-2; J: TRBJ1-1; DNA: TGTGCCAGCAGCCAAGGACTCTCCGACACTGAAGCTTTCTTT; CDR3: CASSQGLSDTEAFF
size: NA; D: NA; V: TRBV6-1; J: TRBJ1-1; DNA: TGTGCCAGCAGTACAGGGTTTAGAGGGAACACTGAAGCTTTCTTT; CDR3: CASSTGFRGNTEAFF
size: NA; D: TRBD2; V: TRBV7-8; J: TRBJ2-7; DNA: TGTGCCAGCAGCGCTAGCGGGGGGTCCGTAGGGGCGGAGCAGTACTTC; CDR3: CASSASGGSVGAEQYF
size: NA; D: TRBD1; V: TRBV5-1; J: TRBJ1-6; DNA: TGCGCCAGCAGCTTGGGGGACAGGTCCTATAATTCACCCCTCCACTTT; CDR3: CASSLGDRSYNSPLHF
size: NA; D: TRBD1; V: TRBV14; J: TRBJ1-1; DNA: TGTGCCAGCAGCTCCCCGAATTTCAGGGGGGACACTGAAGCTTTCTTT; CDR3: CASSSPNFRGDTEAFF
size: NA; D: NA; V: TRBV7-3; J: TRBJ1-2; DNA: TGTGCCAGCAGCCCAGGACTGGGCGTAGGCTACACCTTC; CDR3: CASSPGLGVGYTF
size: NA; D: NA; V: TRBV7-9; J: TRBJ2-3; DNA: TGTGCCAGCAGCCCGACAGATACGCAGTATTTT; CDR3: CASSPTDTQYF
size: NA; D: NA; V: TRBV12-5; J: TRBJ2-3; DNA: TGTGCTAGTGGCCCCGGGATTCTGGGGTCAGATACGCAGTATTTT; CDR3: CASGPGILGSDTQYF
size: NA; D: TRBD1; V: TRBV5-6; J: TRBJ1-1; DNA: TGTGCCAGCAGCCGGGACAGCACGGGCACTGAAGCTTTCTTT; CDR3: CASSRDSTGTEAFF
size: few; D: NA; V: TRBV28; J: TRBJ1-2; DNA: TGTGCCAGCAGATCGTACTATGGCTACACCTTC; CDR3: CASRSYYGYTF
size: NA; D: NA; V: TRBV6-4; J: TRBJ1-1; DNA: TGTGCCAGCAGCAGAGCGGGGGAGGCTGAAGCTTTCTTT; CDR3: CASSRAGEAEAFF
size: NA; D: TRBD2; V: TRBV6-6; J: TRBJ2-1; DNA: TGTGCCAGCAGCCTGGGGGGCGGGAGGGCCTATGAGCAGTTCTTC; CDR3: CASSLGGGRAYEQFF
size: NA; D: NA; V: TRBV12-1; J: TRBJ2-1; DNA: TGTGCCAGCAGCCCGACTCGGGGCTCCTACAATGAGCAGTTCTTC; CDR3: CASSPTRGSYNEQFF
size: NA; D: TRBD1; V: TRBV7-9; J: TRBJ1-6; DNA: TGTGCCAGCAGCCCCGGGGGACAGAATAATTCACCCCTCCACTTT; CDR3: CASSPGGQNNSPLHF
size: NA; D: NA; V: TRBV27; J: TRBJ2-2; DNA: TGTGCCAGCAGTTTAGGCCGCACAACCGGGGAGCTGTTTTTT; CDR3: CASSLGRTTGELFF
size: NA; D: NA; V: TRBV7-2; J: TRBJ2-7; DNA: TGTGCCAGCAGACAAGCCTTCGCAGGGGACGCCTACGAGCAGTACTTC; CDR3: CASRQAFAGDAYEQYF
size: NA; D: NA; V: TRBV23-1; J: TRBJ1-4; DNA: TGCGCCAGCAGTCAATCGAGGGTGACTAATGAAAAACTGTTTTTT; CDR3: CASSQSRVTNEKLFF
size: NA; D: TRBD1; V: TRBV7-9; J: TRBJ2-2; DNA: TGTGCCAGCAGCTTAGCCCAGGGGGTTATCGGGGAGCTGTTTTTT; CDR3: CASSLAQGVIGELFF
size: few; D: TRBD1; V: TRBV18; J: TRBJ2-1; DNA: TGTGCCAGCTCACCACCGGGACAGGGGGCGGGTGAGCAGTTCTTC; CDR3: CASSPPGQGAGEQFF
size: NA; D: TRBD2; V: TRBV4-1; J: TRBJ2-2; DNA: TGCGCCAGCAGCCCCCGGCTAGCGGGAAACACCGGGGAGCTGTTTTTT; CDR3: CASSPRLAGNTGELFF
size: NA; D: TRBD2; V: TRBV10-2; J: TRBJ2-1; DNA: TGCGCCAGCAGTCCCAGCGGGAGGGTTAATGAGCAGTTCTTC; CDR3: CASSPSGRVNEQFF
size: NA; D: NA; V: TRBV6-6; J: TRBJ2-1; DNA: TGTGCCAGCAGTTCCCCGGACTCCTCCTACAATGAGCAGTTCTTC; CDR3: CASSSPDSSYNEQFF
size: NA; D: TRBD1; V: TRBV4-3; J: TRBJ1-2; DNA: TGCGCCAGCAGCCAAGATACAGGGGGCTATGGCTACACCTTC; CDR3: CASSQDTGGYGYTF
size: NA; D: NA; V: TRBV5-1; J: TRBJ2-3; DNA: TGCGCCAGCAGCTCAGGCCCAGGGGCGAGCACAGATACGCAGTATTTT; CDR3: CASSSGPGASTDTQYF
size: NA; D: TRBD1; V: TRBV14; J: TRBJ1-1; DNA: TGTGCCAGCAGCCAAGATTGGGTAACTGCAGGGGGTGAAGCTTTCTTT; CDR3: CASSQDWVTAGGEAFF
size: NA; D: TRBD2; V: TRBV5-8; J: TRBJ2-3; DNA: TGTGCCAGCAGCCATGGGACTAGCGGGGGAGGCACAGATACGCAGTATTTT; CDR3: CASSHGTSGGGTDTQYF
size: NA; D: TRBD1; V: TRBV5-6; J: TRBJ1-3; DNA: TGTGCCAGCAGTCGAGCGGGACAGGGAGGAAACACCATATATTTT; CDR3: CASSRAGQGGNTIYF
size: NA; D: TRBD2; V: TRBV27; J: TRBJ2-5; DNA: TGTGCCAGCAGTCCCCTCGGCCAAGCGGGGGCCGGAGAGACCCAGTACTTC; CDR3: CASSPLGQAGAGETQYF